This TCR beta chain was captured by sequencing in a study of OX40 agonist ivuxolimab in advanced cancers. Overall study context: Patients treated during dose escalation were battling hepatocellular carcinoma, melanoma, renal cell or head and neck cancer.

This clone was seen more than once but under ten times. The antigen remains unidentified. Study-wide findings and caveats: The specificity for antigen of the expanded peripheral T cells was not determined.

This CDR3 comprises 13 residues. CDR1 MNHNY and CDR2 SVGAGI come from the germline V gene (reference sequence). Trimming cost V 5 bases and J 4 bases; bases outside gene matches: 5. Some clones are missing from TCRdb's copy, which holds only in-frame ones; the method was immunoSEQ multiplex PCR. The table includes about 21,000 clones, roughly four fifths detected once. The sequences come from CD4+ or CD8+ T cells sorted from blood, collected in a trial of the OX40 agonist ivuxolimab. The clonotype was recovered from an adult with an advanced solid tumor such as melanoma, head and neck, liver or kidney cancer. The rearrangement joins TRBV6-6 to TRBJ2-7; 7 nucleotides line up with TRBD2. CDR3 in amino acids: CASSPPGGYEQYF. Here the CDR3 DNA reads TGTGCCAGCAGTCCCCCCGGGGGGTACGAGCAGTACTTC.